The T cell receptor beta chain under discussion was sequenced for a study of identical twins. General study points: Out-of-frame alpha sequences common to twins were enriched for low generation probability. The authors noted that invariant MAIT and iNKT cells could partly confound zero-insertion analyses.

The V gene's germline CDR1 is KGHDR and CDR2 SFDVKD. The CDR3 contains 14 residues. Trimming cost V 4 bases and J 8 bases; bases outside gene matches: 7. The table lists this clonotype with a few counts. Its matching antigen is unknown. cDNA carried unique molecular identifiers, and a universal primer site was added by template switching. One entry per CDR3 protein, called by TCRdb with MiXCR from the 5' RACE reads. Among 420,000 or so distinct CDR3 sequences listed, less than 20% were seen once. Sequencing input: naive T cells sorted from blood. The clonotype comes from a man over 45 in good health. The V gene is TRBV24-1, the J gene TRBJ2-3; 8 bases agree with TRBD2. CDR3 residues: CATSDHPGLATQYF. The CDR3, as DNA: TGTGCCACCAGTGACCATCCCGGACTAGCTACGCAGTATTTT.